The 16 T cell receptor beta chains below come from one sample, sequenced in a study of OX40 agonist ivuxolimab in advanced cancers. Profiled with immunoSEQ multiplex PCR; TCRdb holds only in-frame clones, not every one. This table holds more than 25,000 clones, around nine tenths found once. The starting material was CD4+ or CD8+ T cells sorted from blood, obtained in a trial of the OX40 agonist ivuxolimab. The receptors come from an adult with an advanced solid tumor such as melanoma, head and neck, liver or kidney cancer.

This clone was observed once. In nucleotides, the CDR3 is TGTGCCAGCCGACCCGACTTATTGTCCAATTCACCCCTCCACTTT. Its translation: CASRPDLLSNSPLHF. The rearrangement uses TRBV6-5 and TRBJ1-6; D gene ambiguous. V lost 8 bases, J lost 7 bases, and 18 bases lay in between. Germline V gene lookup returns CDR1 MNHEY and CDR2 SVGAGI. The CDR3 totals 15 residues.

The V and J genes are TRBV4-1 and TRBJ2-2; 8 bases line up with TRBD2. Trimming took 1 base from V and 6 from J; bases not matched to a gene: 16. The CDR3 totals 19 residues. The germline V gene has CDR1 MGHRA and CDR2 YSYEKL. CDR3 in DNA: TGCGCCAGCAGCCAAGTACCTCTCATCCCCAGCGGGAGTGCCGGGGAGCTGTTTTTT. Its protein is CASSQVPLIPSGSAGELFF.

The J gene is TRBJ1-1, the V gene TRBV19; no clear D. V was trimmed by 3 bases and J by 5 bases, leaving 7 bases between them. The CDR3 is made up of 12 amino acids. Per germline, CDR1 LNHDA and CDR2 SQIVND (reference sequence). The CDR3 is CASSIGLTEAFF. The CDR3 coding sequence is TGTGCCAGTAGTATCGGTTTGACTGAAGCTTTCTTT.

The chain links TRBV7-2 to TRBJ2-2, with 9 bases fitting TRBD1. Looked up from germline, CDR1 is SGHTA and CDR2 is FQGNSA. The CDR3 runs to 15 residues. Losses at the gene ends were 3 bases for V and 6 bases for J; bases not matched to a gene: 5. CDR3 protein: CASSFTGGEAGELFF. The CDR3 DNA sequence: TGTGCCAGCAGCTTTACAGGGGGCGAGGCCGGGGAGCTGTTTTTT.

The chain is built from TRBV4-1 and TRBJ1-2, with D perhaps TRBD1 (5 bases). The CDR3 is made up of 15 amino acids. Germline CDR1 is MGHRA and CDR2 is YSYEKL. With 0 bases removed from V and 4 bases from J, the gap between germline ends came to 12 bases. This chain's CDR3 is CASSQDATGSYGYTF. As DNA, the CDR3 is TGCGCCAGCAGCCAAGATGCTACAGGATCCTATGGCTACACCTTC.

The CDR3, as DNA: TGTGCCAGCAGTCCAATCCGGGACGTTTCCGCTGAAGCTTTCTTT. Translated: CASSPIRDVSAEAFF. The V and J genes are TRBV6-5 and TRBJ1-1, with TRBD1 as a possible D gene (5 bases). The CDR3 runs 15 residues. CDR1 and CDR2 (germline): MNHEY, SVGAGI. V lost 5 bases and J lost 6, with 19 bases in between.

The chain carries TRBV18 and TRBJ1-3; TRBD1 matches at 12 bases. V gave up 5 bases and J gave up 4 bases; unmatched junction bases: 6. This CDR3 spans 16 amino acids. Looked up from germline, CDR1 is KGHSH and CDR2 is LQKENI. The CDR3 is CASSSGQGAEGNTIYF. The CDR3 DNA follows: TGTGCCAGCTCATCGGGACAGGGGGCAGAAGGAAACACCATATATTTT.

V and J are TRBV18 and TRBJ1-2; no reliable D call. V lost 3 bases and J lost 8, with 13 bases in between. In germline, CDR1 is KGHSH, CDR2 LQKENI. There are 13 residues in the CDR3. The CDR3 DNA follows: TGTGCCAGCTCACCTCAAAGGGCGCAAGGCTACACCTTC. It encodes CASSPQRAQGYTF.

The chain is built from TRBV5-1 and TRBJ2-3; TRBD2 aligns across 13 bases. The germline V gene encodes CDR1 SGHRS and CDR2 YFSETQ. V was clipped by 1 base and J by 4 bases; unmatched bases: 6. This CDR3 comprises 17 residues. CDR3 sequence: CASSLRGTSGEPDTQYF. For the CDR3, the DNA is TGCGCCAGCAGCTTGAGGGGGACTAGCGGGGAGCCAGATACGCAGTATTTT.

CDR3 coding DNA: TGTGCCTGTCCTTTCCGCAGGGCCAACTATGGCTACACCTTC. It yields the protein CACPFRRANYGYTF. The chain couples TRBV30 to TRBJ1-2, with a weak D call TRBD1 (5 bases). The CDR3 length is 14 residues. Trimming took off 6 bases at V and 2 bases at J, with 16 bases between the two ends. CDR1 and CDR2 (germline): GTSNPN, SVGIG (reference sequence).

The J gene is TRBJ1-4, the V gene TRBV5-1, with unresolved D. The CDR3 covers 14 residues. Between the trimmed V and J ends, which lost 0 bases and 6 bases, there was a span of 9 bases. In germline, CDR1 is SGHRS, CDR2 YFSETQ. In DNA form, the CDR3 reads TGCGCCAGCAGCTTGGGATCAGTTTATGAAAAACTGTTTTTT. This gives the protein CASSLGSVYEKLFF.

The J gene is TRBJ2-2, the V gene TRBV6-8; D uncertain. Germline CDR1 and CDR2: MNHGY and SAAAGT. This CDR3 is 8 amino acids long. V dropped 8 bases and J dropped 8 bases, with 0 bases sitting between them. CDR3 sequence (DNA): TGTGCCAGCGGGGAGCTGTTTTTT. Residues: CASGELFF.

This chain connects TRBV4-3 to TRBJ2-7; TRBD2 aligns across 11 bases. CDR1 is LGHNA, CDR2 YSLEER, per germline. The CDR3 spans 15 residues. V gave up 4 bases and J gave up 3 bases; unmatched junction bases: 5. CDR3 sequence: CASSPNLAGGYEQYF. CDR3 sequence (DNA): TGCGCCAGCAGCCCTAATCTAGCGGGAGGCTACGAGCAGTACTTC.

This chain links TRBV11-2 with TRBJ1-1; no clear D gene. The CDR3 totals 14 residues. V lost 3 bases and J lost 1, with 9 bases in between. The germline V gene encodes CDR1 SGHAT and CDR2 FQNNGV. CDR3 amino acids: CASSFGGGNTEAFF. CDR3 nucleotide sequence: TGTGCCAGCAGCTTCGGTGGAGGGAACACTGAAGCTTTCTTT.

The chain combines TRBV4-1 with TRBJ1-3, with a weak D call TRBD1 (5 bases). V was pared by 4 bases and J by 2 bases, with 18 bases between. This CDR3 has 17 residues. Per germline, CDR1 MGHRA and CDR2 YSYEKL. CDR3 DNA sequence: TGCGCCAGCAGCCGCGCCTTGGGAAGGGGCACTGGAAACACCATATATTTT. Protein product: CASSRALGRGTGNTIYF.

This chain joins TRBV6-1 and TRBJ1-2; D gene uncertain. Germline CDR1 MNHNS, CDR2 SASEGT. This CDR3 has 16 amino acids. Between the trimmed V and J ends, which lost 1 base and 0 bases, there was a span of 12 bases. The CDR3 loop reads CASSEEEGSPNYGYTF. DNA for the CDR3: TGTGCCAGCAGTGAAGAGGAGGGCAGCCCTAACTATGGCTACACCTTC.